These 6 T cell receptor beta chains came from one sample sequenced in a study of cytomegalovirus exposure and HLA in healthy donors. Using immunoSEQ multiplex PCR, the repertoire was profiled, and TCRdb retains in-frame clones only, with some absent. The top ten hold about 1% of the sample, which has around 86,000 clones, about 93% seen once. The material sequenced was PBMCs. These receptors were obtained from a woman aged 25 to 39 in good health and CMV-seropositive.

V usage is TRBV19 and J usage is TRBJ2-2; 7 bases align to TRBD1. V dropped 5 bases and J dropped 1; count of bases not matched to a gene: 4. The germline gives CDR1 LNHDA, CDR2 SQIVND (reference sequence). The CDR3 has 15 residues. DNA for the CDR3: TGTGCCAGTAGTCCCCGACAGGGGAACACCGGGGAGCTGTTTTTT. Its protein product is CASSPRQGNTGELFF.

The V call is TRBV5-6, the J call TRBJ2-1, with TRBD2 matching 8 bases. This CDR3 spans 15 amino acids. With 5 bases clipped from V and 6 bases from J, the junction kept 10 bases outside the gene matches. Germline lookup yields CDR1 SGHDT and CDR2 YYEEEE. DNA of the CDR3: TGTGCCAGCAGGTATGGACTAGCCACGAGCAATGAGCAGTTCTTC. Protein sequence: CASRYGLATSNEQFF.

V and J are TRBV11-2 and TRBJ2-1; 8 nucleotides line up with TRBD2. This CDR3 has 18 amino acids. J gave up 4 bases and V 2 bases, and 13 bases lay outside the gene matches. The V gene's germline CDR1 is SGHAT and CDR2 FQNNGV. The CDR3 is CASSLSSGGRARYNEQFF. The CDR3 DNA reads TGTGCCAGCAGCTTAAGCAGCGGGGGTCGGGCGAGATACAATGAGCAGTTCTTC.

This chain links TRBV10-3 with TRBJ2-1; D is perhaps TRBD2 (5 bases). Trimming took 4 bases from V and 7 from J, leaving 14 bases between them. Germline CDR1 reads ENHRY; CDR2 reads SYGVKD. The CDR3 runs to 14 residues. The CDR3 sequence is CAISGSPPGNEQFF. Written as DNA, the CDR3 is TGTGCCATCAGTGGCAGTCCCCCGGGGAATGAGCAGTTCTTC.

The CDR3 reads CASSYPNPAYEQYF. The CDR3 DNA follows: TGTGCCAGCAGTTACCCAAACCCAGCCTACGAGCAGTACTTC. The chain is built from TRBV6-6 and TRBJ2-7; no definite D call. Germline CDR1 is MNHNY and CDR2 is SVGAGI (reference sequence). The CDR3 is 14 amino acids. V lost 2 bases to trimming and J lost 2 bases, with 10 bases between them.

V is TRBV6-5 and J is TRBJ2-5; 12 positions match TRBD2. This CDR3 is built from 15 residues. The V gene end was trimmed by 5 bases and the J gene end by 1 base; junction bases not matched to a gene: 2. Germline CDR1 reads MNHEY; CDR2 reads SVGAGI. The chain's CDR3 is CASSKLAGGQETQYF. The CDR3 DNA follows: TGTGCCAGCAGTAAACTAGCGGGAGGCCAAGAGACCCAGTACTTC.